The 31 T cell receptor beta chains given below trace back to one sample, sequenced in a study of cytomegalovirus exposure and HLA in healthy donors. PCR used 60 Vbeta primers and 13 Jbeta primers. The assay was immunoSEQ multiplex PCR, and TCRdb's table has in-frame clones only and misses some. The table has 200,000 or so clones, around 81% seen once. The sequencing sample was made of PBMCs. Every receptor here comes from a woman under 30 in good health and CMV-seropositive.

The CDR3 region has the DNA TGTGCCAGCAGTTTGGAGGGACTACAAACGGATACGCAGTATTTT. Its translation: CASSLEGLQTDTQYF. The chain couples TRBV28 to TRBJ2-3, with TRBD2 matching over 7 bases. The CDR3 consists of 15 residues. The V gene's germline CDR1 is MDHEN and CDR2 SYDVKM. The V and J ends lost 3 bases and 6 bases, in that order; junction bases with no gene match: 9. Supplemented by reference TRBV28 and TRBJ2-3, the full variable domain reads DVKVTQSSRYLVKRTGEKVFLECVQDMDHENMFWYRQDPGLGLRLIYFSYDVKMKEKGDIPEGYSVSREKKERFSLILESASTNQTSMYLCASSLEGLQTDTQYFGPGTRLTVL.

This chain links TRBV30 with TRBJ2-7, with TRBD1 matching 8 bases. CDR1 is GTSNPN, CDR2 SVGIG, per germline (reference sequence). The CDR3 spans 13 residues. V gave up 5 bases and J gave up 2 bases; unmatched junction bases: 5. CDR3: CAWGTGLTYEQYF. The CDR3 region has the DNA TGTGCCTGGGGGACAGGCCTAACCTACGAGCAGTACTTC.

J is TRBJ2-7 and V is TRBV19; TRBD1 might be the D (5 bases). Between the trimmed V and J ends, which lost 1 base and 3 bases, there was a span of 10 bases. The CDR3 spans 14 residues. Germline V lookup: CDR1 LNHDA, CDR2 SQIVND (reference sequence). In DNA form, the CDR3 reads TGTGCCAGTAGTATAGCCCCAGGGAACTACGAGCAGTACTTC. Residues: CASSIAPGNYEQYF.

The chain uses TRBV6-5 and TRBJ2-3; D is ambiguous. CDR1 is MNHEY and CDR2 is SVGAGI in the germline V gene. V lost 6 bases, J lost 2 bases, and 9 bases lay in between. CDR3 length: 13 amino acids. The CDR3 spells CASRVPYTDTQYF. The DNA for the CDR3 is TGTGCCAGCAGGGTTCCCTACACAGATACGCAGTATTTT.

This clone was seen a handful of times. The chain couples TRBV7-2 to TRBJ2-3, with 9 bases aligning to TRBD2. Germline V gene data show CDR1 as SGHTA and CDR2 as FQGNSA. The CDR3 covers 15 residues. Trimming removed 3 bases from V and 4 bases from J; junction bases left unmatched: 5. The CDR3 DNA follows: TGTGCCAGCAGCTTGGGCGGGGGGGCCGCAGATACGCAGTATTTT. Translation: CASSLGGGAADTQYF.

The chain uses TRBV2 and TRBJ2-1, with 8 bases that match TRBD1. V dropped 3 bases and J dropped 7; count of bases not matched to a gene: 11. CDR3 length: 16 residues. The germline gives CDR1 SNHLY, CDR2 FYNNEI. CDR3 bases: TGTGCCAGCAGTGATAGGACAGGGAACTCTGGGAATGAGCAGTTCTTC. This gives the protein CASSDRTGNSGNEQFF.

This rearrangement joins TRBV19 to TRBJ1-1; D possibly corresponds to TRBD1 (6 bases). Germline V CDR1 and CDR2: LNHDA, SQIVND (reference sequence). The length of the CDR3 is 14 residues. Trimming shortened V by 5 bases and J by 0 bases, and 10 bases separated the two germline ends. CDR3 loop: CASSVTGLNTEAFF. Here the CDR3 DNA reads TGTGCCAGTAGTGTGACAGGCCTGAACACTGAAGCTTTCTTT.

The chain has TRBV4-1 and TRBJ2-3; 7 bases agree with TRBD1. V shed 2 bases and J 5 bases; nucleotides not matched to a gene: 10. The CDR3 spans 16 residues. From germline, CDR1 is MGHRA and CDR2 YSYEKL. The CDR3 DNA is TGCGCCAGCAGCCAACCTTGGACAGGTCCCGGAGATACGCAGTATTTT. Protein product: CASSQPWTGPGDTQYF.

The J gene is TRBJ2-5, the V gene TRBV9; possible D gene TRBD2, 5 bases. Between the trimmed V and J ends, which lost 3 bases and 2 bases, there was a span of 11 bases. CDR1 is SGDLS and CDR2 is YYNGEE in the germline V gene. CDR3 length equals 14 residues. The CDR3 is CASSAVPGQETQYF. The CDR3 DNA reads TGTGCCAGCAGCGCCGTACCGGGGCAAGAGACCCAGTACTTC.

The chain recombines TRBV9 with TRBJ2-1; D perhaps matches TRBD2 (5 bases). CDR3 length: 15 residues. Germline V gene lookup returns CDR1 SGDLS and CDR2 YYNGEE. The V and J ends lost 0 bases and 1 base respectively, with 8 bases between them. DNA of the CDR3: TGTGCCAGCAGCGTAGATGAGGGTTCCTACAATGAGCAGTTCTTC. It encodes CASSVDEGSYNEQFF.

This chain joins TRBV11-3 and TRBJ2-7; unclear D gene. Germline-derived CDR1 and CDR2 are SGHNT and YENEEA. Trimming shortened V by 2 bases and J by 9 bases, and 17 bases separated the two germline ends. This CDR3 region has 14 residues. CDR3 sequence (DNA): TGTGCCAGCAGCTTAAGCCGTGGAGATGAAGTGCAGTACTTC. Translated: CASSLSRGDEVQYF.

The chain combines TRBV11-2 with TRBJ2-5; TRBD1 matches at 7 bases. Per the germline V gene, CDR1 is SGHAT and CDR2 is FQNNGV. The CDR3 runs to 14 residues. Germline trimming cut 5 bases from V and 1 base from J; bases unmatched to any gene: 4. The CDR3 reads CASSRGQLQETQYF. DNA for the CDR3: TGTGCCAGCAGCCGGGGACAGCTCCAAGAGACCCAGTACTTC.

The chain has TRBV27 and TRBJ2-7; TRBD1 aligns across 8 bases. CDR3 length: 13 amino acids. Trimming at V came to 5 bases and at J to 6 bases, leaving 6 bases not matched to a gene. CDR1 MNHEY and CDR2 SMNVEV come from the germline V gene (reference sequence). The CDR3 DNA reads TGTGCCAGCAGTAGGACAGGGAGCGTCGAGCAGTACGTC. This sequence encodes CASSRTGSVEQYV.

Only a few counts were recorded for this clone. The chain uses TRBV19 and TRBJ1-2; 8 bases are a match to TRBD1. V trimming: 4 bases; J trimming: 4 bases; junction bases outside the gene matches: 14. The germline V gene has CDR1 LNHDA and CDR2 SQIVND (reference sequence). The CDR3 totals 17 residues. Here the CDR3 DNA reads TGTGCCAGTAGTAAGGACAGGGACTTCCTCGTTATCTATGGCTACACCTTC. It yields the protein CASSKDRDFLVIYGYTF. The whole variable domain, filled in from reference TRBV19 and TRBJ1-2, reads DGGITQSPKYLFRKEGQNVTLSCEQNLNHDAMYWYRQDPGQGLRLIYYSQIVNDFQKGDIAEGYSVSREKKESFPLTVTSAQKNPTAFYLCASSKDRDFLVIYGYTFGSGTRLTVV.

The rearrangement uses TRBV5-1 and TRBJ2-3; D gene unclear. V was cut by 5 bases and J by 1 base, with 23 bases left in between. Germline assignment: CDR1 SGHRS and CDR2 YFSETQ. The CDR3 contains 18 residues. The CDR3 coding sequence is TGCGCCAGCAGTGTGTCGAGCCGCGCCCCCGCGGGCACAGATACGCAGTATTTT. Translated: CASSVSSRAPAGTDTQYF.

The rearrangement uses TRBV7-6 and TRBJ2-3; D unclear. The CDR3 extends over 15 amino acids. Germline V gene sequence: CDR1 SGHVS, CDR2 FNYEAQ. The ends were cut back, 1 base at V and 3 bases at J, with 11 bases in the middle. This CDR3 is CASSLERARTDTQYF. The CDR3 DNA reads as TGTGCCAGCAGCTTAGAAAGAGCCAGGACAGATACGCAGTATTTT.

V and J are TRBV21-1 and TRBJ1-2; the table's TRBD1 call for D was not verified on the DNA. TRBV21-1 is a documented pseudogene. This CDR3 has 13 amino acids. The CDR3 loop is CASDRAVNYGYTF. The CDR3 DNA is TGTGCCAGCGACAGGGCGGTTAACTATGGCTACACCTTC.

The chain recombines TRBV5-4 with TRBJ2-2; D is ambiguous. Germline V gives CDR1 SGHNT, CDR2 YYREEE (reference sequence). V lost 0 bases, J lost 6 bases, and 6 bases lay in between. The CDR3 spans 13 residues. The CDR3 DNA sequence: TGTGCCAGCAGCTTGGGGCCCGCCGGGGAGCTGTTTTTT. It yields the protein CASSLGPAGELFF.

This chain uses TRBV29-1 with TRBJ2-5; 7 positions agree with TRBD1. CDR3 length: 12 residues. V dropped 6 bases and J dropped 2; count of bases not matched to a gene: 3. Germline V gene sequence: CDR1 SQVTM, CDR2 ANQGSEA. CDR3 in amino acids: CSVGQLQETQYF. The CDR3 bases are TGCAGCGTGGGACAGCTTCAAGAGACCCAGTACTTC.

This clone was observed a few times. The chain has TRBV4-1 and TRBJ2-3, with D possibly TRBD2 on 7 matching bases. Trimming removed 1 base at V and 4 bases at J, with 9 bases between. The CDR3 runs 14 residues. In germline, CDR1 is MGHRA, CDR2 YSYEKL. In DNA form, the CDR3 reads TGCGCCAGCAGCCAAGCCGGGGGGCCAGATACGCAGTATTTT. Amino acid sequence: CASSQAGGPDTQYF.

This chain uses TRBV7-9 with TRBJ1-2; D not certain. Per the germline V gene, CDR1 is SEHNR and CDR2 is FQNEAQ (reference sequence). The CDR3 spans 13 residues. V was shortened by 0 bases and J by 5 bases, with 7 bases between the two germline ends. CDR3 amino acids: CASSLAAGYGYTF. CDR3 bases: TGTGCCAGCAGCTTAGCGGCGGGATATGGCTACACCTTC.

V and J are TRBV12-5 and TRBJ2-3, with 7 bases fitting TRBD1. Germline values: CDR1 LGHNT, CDR2 FRNRAP. Trimming at V came to 7 bases and at J to 2 bases, leaving 9 bases not matched to a gene. CDR3 length: 15 amino acids. DNA of the CDR3: TGTGCTAGTGCCCGGGACAGCCCTTCCACAGATACGCAGTATTTT. The encoded protein is CASARDSPSTDTQYF.

The chain couples TRBV10-1 to TRBJ2-3; 8 bases are a match to TRBD2. Unmatched junction bases numbered 11, after V lost 5 bases and J lost 4 bases. The CDR3 contains 16 residues. Germline CDR1 reads WNHNN; CDR2 reads SYGVQD (reference sequence). The CDR3 loop reads CASSLISGGGADTQYF. Here the CDR3 DNA reads TGCGCCAGCAGTTTGATCTCGGGGGGGGGTGCAGATACGCAGTATTTT.

The chain combines TRBV4-1 with TRBJ2-1; TRBD1 agrees at 10 bases. The CDR3 is made up of 15 amino acids. Germline V lookup: CDR1 MGHRA, CDR2 YSYEKL. V lost 1 base, J lost 5 bases, and 2 bases stayed unmatched. The CDR3 spells CASSQGQGADNEQFF. The CDR3 DNA is TGCGCCAGCAGCCAAGGACAGGGGGCCGACAATGAGCAGTTCTTC.

The rearrangement joins TRBV6-1 to TRBJ1-2; TRBD1 is a possible D gene (5 bases). The CDR3 is made up of 13 amino acids. Trimming pared 6 bases from V and 4 bases from J, leaving 12 bases between. Per the germline V gene, CDR1 is MNHNS and CDR2 is SASEGT. CDR3 loop: CASRQDMAYGYTF. The CDR3 region has the DNA TGTGCCAGCAGGCAGGACATGGCCTATGGCTACACCTTC.

This clone appeared a single time. V and J are TRBV6-4 and TRBJ2-1; 12 bases are shared with TRBD2. The CDR3 consists of 14 residues. V trimming: 4 bases; J trimming: 6 bases; junction bases outside the gene matches: 1. Looked up from germline, CDR1 is MRHNA and CDR2 is SNTAGT. This chain's CDR3 is CASSASGGANEQFF. The CDR3 DNA sequence: TGTGCCAGCAGTGCTAGCGGGGGGGCCAATGAGCAGTTCTTC.

The chain employs TRBV6-5 and TRBJ1-1; the D gene is possibly TRBD1 (6 bases). Looked up from germline, CDR1 is MNHEY and CDR2 is SVGAGI. V shed 2 bases and J shed 3 bases, with 13 bases lying between them. The CDR3 has 15 residues. CDR3: CASSYDGGRYTEAFF. CDR3 nucleotides: TGTGCCAGCAGTTACGACGGGGGGCGGTACACTGAAGCTTTCTTT.

This chain joins TRBV13 and TRBJ2-3; a possible D gene is TRBD2 (6 bases). CDR1 is PRHDT, CDR2 FYEKMQ, per germline (reference sequence). Trimming stripped 2 bases from V and 2 bases from J, with 11 bases between. The CDR3 loop spans 15 amino acids. DNA for the CDR3: TGTGCCAGCAGCTTATCCCGGGGGTACACAGATACGCAGTATTTT. Translated: CASSLSRGYTDTQYF.

This clone was found once. This sequence joins TRBV11-2 and TRBJ1-2; a possible D gene is TRBD1 (6 bases). CDR1 is SGHAT and CDR2 is FQNNGV in the germline V gene. V was pared by 5 bases and J by 8 bases, with 12 bases between. The CDR3 runs 12 residues. DNA for the CDR3: TGTGCCAGCAGCGAGGGGGGGGCGGGCTACACCTTC. This codes for CASSEGGAGYTF. Filled out from reference TRBV11-2 and TRBJ1-2, the complete variable domain reads EAGVAQSPRYKIIEKRQSVAFWCNPISGHATLYWYQQILGQGPKLLIQFQNNGVVDDSQLPKDRFSAERLKGVDSTLKIQPAKLEDSAVYLCASSEGGAGYTFGSGTRLTVV.

Turning to this clone: This sample includes further DNA sequences coding for the same CDR3. This chain uses TRBV6-1 with TRBJ2-3, with TRBD2 identical over 10 bases. The germline gives CDR1 MNHNS, CDR2 SASEGT. The CDR3 is 15 residues long. With 2 bases clipped from V and 1 base from J, the junction kept 0 bases outside the gene matches. In DNA form, the CDR3 reads TGTGCCAGCAGTGAAACTAGCGGGGGCACAGATACGCAGTATTTT. Protein product: CASSETSGGTDTQYF.

This clone was seen a handful of times. This rearrangement joins TRBV19 to TRBJ1-5; D is perhaps TRBD1 (6 bases). The CDR3 spans 15 residues. The germline gives CDR1 LNHDA, CDR2 SQIVND (reference sequence). V was trimmed by 7 bases and J by 0 bases, leaving 13 bases between them. CDR3 loop: CASTPGGYSNQPQHF. CDR3 nucleotide sequence: TGTGCCAGTACGCCGGGGGGCTATAGCAATCAGCCCCAGCATTTT.